The 3 T cell receptor beta chains presented below share a single source sample, sequenced in a study of cytomegalovirus exposure and HLA in healthy donors. PCR was performed using 60 Vbeta and 13 Jbeta primers. Profiled with immunoSEQ multiplex PCR; TCRdb holds only in-frame clones, not every one. The sample yields more than 95,000 clones, about 70% seen once. The specimen was PBMCs. These receptors were collected from a woman in her seventies in good health and CMV-seropositive.

This sequence joins TRBV14 and TRBJ2-1; 10 bases fit TRBD1. Germline V gene data show CDR1 as SGHDN and CDR2 as FVKESK. The V and J ends lost 8 bases and 2 bases, in that order; junction bases with no gene match: 3. The CDR3 consists of 14 residues. CDR3 coding DNA: TGTGCCAGCGGGGACAGGGGCGCCTACAATGAGCAGTTCTTC. Protein sequence: CASGDRGAYNEQFF.

The sample holds a few counts of this clone. The gene calls are TRBV7-3 and TRBJ2-1; 10 nucleotides match TRBD1. The germline V gene encodes CDR1 SGHTA and CDR2 FQGTGA. The CDR3 spans 14 residues. Unmatched junction bases numbered 4, after V lost 4 bases and J lost 7 bases. The CDR3 DNA is TGTGCCAGCAGCTCCGGACAGGGGGTAAATGAGCAGTTCTTC. This gives the protein CASSSGQGVNEQFF.

V usage is TRBV7-2 and J usage is TRBJ2-3, with 12 positions matching TRBD2. This CDR3 comprises 17 residues. In germline, CDR1 is SGHTA, CDR2 FQGNSA. Trimming at V came to 5 bases and at J to 1 base, leaving 7 bases not matched to a gene. The CDR3: CASSEPSGGVGTDTQYF. The CDR3 bases are TGTGCCAGCAGCGAGCCTAGCGGGGGGGTCGGCACAGATACGCAGTATTTT.